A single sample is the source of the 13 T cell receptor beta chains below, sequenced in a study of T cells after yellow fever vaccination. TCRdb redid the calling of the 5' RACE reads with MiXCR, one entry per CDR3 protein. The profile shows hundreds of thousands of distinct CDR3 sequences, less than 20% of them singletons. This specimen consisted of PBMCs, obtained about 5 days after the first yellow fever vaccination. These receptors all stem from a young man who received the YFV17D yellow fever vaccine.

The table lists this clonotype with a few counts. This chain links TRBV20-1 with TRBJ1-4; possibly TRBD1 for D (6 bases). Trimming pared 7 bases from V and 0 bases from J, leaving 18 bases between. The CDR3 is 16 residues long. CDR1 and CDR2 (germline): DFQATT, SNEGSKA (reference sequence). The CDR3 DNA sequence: TGCAGTGTCGCGGCAGGGGTCGGCGCAACTAATGAAAAACTGTTTTTT. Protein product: CSVAAGVGATNEKLFF.

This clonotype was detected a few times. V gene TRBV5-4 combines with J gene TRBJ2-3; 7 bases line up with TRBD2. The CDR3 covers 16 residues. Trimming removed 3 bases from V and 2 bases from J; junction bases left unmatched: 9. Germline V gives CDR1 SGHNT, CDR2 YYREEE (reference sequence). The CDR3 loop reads CASSSVGAGVTDTQYF. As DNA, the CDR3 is TGTGCCAGCAGCTCAGTAGGGGCGGGGGTCACAGATACGCAGTATTTT.

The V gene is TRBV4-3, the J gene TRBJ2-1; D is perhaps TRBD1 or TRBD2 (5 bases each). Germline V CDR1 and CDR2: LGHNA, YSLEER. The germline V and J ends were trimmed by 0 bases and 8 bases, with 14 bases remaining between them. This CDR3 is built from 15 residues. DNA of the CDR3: TGCGCCAGCAGCCAAGACAGGGACGGCGGCGATGAGCAGTTCTTC. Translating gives CASSQDRDGGDEQFF.

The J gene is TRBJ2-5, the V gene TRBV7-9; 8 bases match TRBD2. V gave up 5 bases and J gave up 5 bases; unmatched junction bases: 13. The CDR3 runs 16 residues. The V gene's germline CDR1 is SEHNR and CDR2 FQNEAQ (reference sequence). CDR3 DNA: TGTGCCAGCAGCCAAAGCCCGGGGGGGCCTGCGGAGACCCAGTACTTC. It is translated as CASSQSPGGPAETQYF. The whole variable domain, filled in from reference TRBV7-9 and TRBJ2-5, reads DTGVSQNPRHKITKRGQNVTFRCDPISEHNRLYWYRQTLGQGPEFLTYFQNEAQLEKSRLLSDRFSAERPKGSFSTLEIQRTEQGDSAMYLCASSQSPGGPAETQYFGPGTRLLVL.

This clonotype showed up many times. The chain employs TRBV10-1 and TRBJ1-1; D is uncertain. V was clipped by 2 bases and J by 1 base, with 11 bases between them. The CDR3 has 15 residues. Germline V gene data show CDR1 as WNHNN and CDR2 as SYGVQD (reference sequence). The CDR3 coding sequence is TGCGCCAGCAGTGAGGCCGGGGAAGGGAACACTGAAGCTTTCTTT. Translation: CASSEAGEGNTEAFF.

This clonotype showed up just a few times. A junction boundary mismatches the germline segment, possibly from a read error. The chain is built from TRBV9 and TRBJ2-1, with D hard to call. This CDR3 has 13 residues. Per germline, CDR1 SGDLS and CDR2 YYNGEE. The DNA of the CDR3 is TGTGCCAGCAGCGTAAAGGGCTTGGGTCGAGCCAGCTTC. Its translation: CASSVKGLGRASF.

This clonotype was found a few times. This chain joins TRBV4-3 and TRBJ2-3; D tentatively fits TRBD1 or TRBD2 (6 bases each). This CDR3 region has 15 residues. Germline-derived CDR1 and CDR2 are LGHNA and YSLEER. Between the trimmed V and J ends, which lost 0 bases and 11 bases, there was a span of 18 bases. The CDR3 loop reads CASSQEGAGPVGQYF. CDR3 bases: TGCGCCAGCAGCCAAGAGGGGGCGGGGCCCGTAGGGCAGTATTTT.

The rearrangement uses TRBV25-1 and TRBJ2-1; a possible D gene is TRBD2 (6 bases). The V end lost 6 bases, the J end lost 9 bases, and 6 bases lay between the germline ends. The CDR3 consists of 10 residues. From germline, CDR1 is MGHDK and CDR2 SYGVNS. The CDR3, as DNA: TGTGCCAGCAGGGAGGGTGAGCAGTTCTTC. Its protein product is CASREGEQFF.

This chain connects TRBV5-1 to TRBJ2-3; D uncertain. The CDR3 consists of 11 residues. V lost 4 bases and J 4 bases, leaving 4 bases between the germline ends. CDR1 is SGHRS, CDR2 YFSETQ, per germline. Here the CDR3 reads CASSTADTQYF. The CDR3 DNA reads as TGCGCCAGCAGCACAGCAGATACGCAGTATTTT.

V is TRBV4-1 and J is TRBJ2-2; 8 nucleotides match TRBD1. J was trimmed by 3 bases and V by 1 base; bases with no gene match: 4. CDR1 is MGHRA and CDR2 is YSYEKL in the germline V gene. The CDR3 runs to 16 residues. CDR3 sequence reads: CASSQGTGWDTGELFF. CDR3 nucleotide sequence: TGCGCCAGCAGCCAAGGGACAGGGTGGGACACCGGGGAGCTGTTTTTT.

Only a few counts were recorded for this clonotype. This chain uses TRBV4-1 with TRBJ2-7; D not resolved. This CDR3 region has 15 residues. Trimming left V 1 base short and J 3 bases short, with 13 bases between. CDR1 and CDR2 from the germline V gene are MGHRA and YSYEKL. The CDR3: CASSQGGLGDYEQYF. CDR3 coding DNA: TGCGCCAGCAGCCAAGGAGGTTTAGGAGACTACGAGCAGTACTTC.

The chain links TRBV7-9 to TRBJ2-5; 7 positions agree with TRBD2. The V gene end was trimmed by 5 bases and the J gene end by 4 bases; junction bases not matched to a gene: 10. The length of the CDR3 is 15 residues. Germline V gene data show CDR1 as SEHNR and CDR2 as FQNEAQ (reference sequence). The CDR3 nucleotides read TGTGCCAGCAGCATTGGCGGCGGGGGAGGAGAGACCCAGTACTTC. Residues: CASSIGGGGGETQYF. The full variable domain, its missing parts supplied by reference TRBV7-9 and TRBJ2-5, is DTGVSQNPRHKITKRGQNVTFRCDPISEHNRLYWYRQTLGQGPEFLTYFQNEAQLEKSRLLSDRFSAERPKGSFSTLEIQRTEQGDSAMYLCASSIGGGGGETQYFGPGTRLLVL.

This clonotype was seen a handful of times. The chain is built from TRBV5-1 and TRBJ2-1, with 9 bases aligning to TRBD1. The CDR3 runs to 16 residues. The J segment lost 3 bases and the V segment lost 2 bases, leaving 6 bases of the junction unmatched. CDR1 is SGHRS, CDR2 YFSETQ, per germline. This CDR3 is CASSFLTGGGYNEQFF. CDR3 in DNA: TGCGCCAGCAGCTTTCTCACAGGGGGCGGCTACAATGAGCAGTTCTTC.